This T cell receptor (beta chain) was profiled in a study of memory CD4+ T cells and cytomegalovirus serostatus. The study's findings and limits: The CMV-associated TCR signature appears largely within the CD4+ memory repertoire.

As for this clone: Its specificity is unknown. At one end, the junction sequence differs from germline, possibly due to a read error.

This CDR3 is 13 amino acids long. Germline V gene sequence: CDR1 LGHNA, CDR2 YNFKEQ. The protocol was immunoSEQ multiplex PCR, while the TCRdb copy is restricted to in-frame clones and leaves out a portion. The sample carries about 52,000 clones, about three quarters recorded once. The sort gate was single viable CD3+CD4+CD8-CD45RO+ cells for memory CD4+ T cells. Serostatus was set by detecting CMV pp150, pp28, p38, p52 IgG. After thawing, CD4+ T cells were positively selected. The chain has TRBV4-2 and TRBJ1-2; a weak D match, TRBD1 (6 bases). The clonotype was recovered from an adult in good health and CMV-seropositive. The sequencing input was memory CD4+ T cells from blood. The chain's CDR3 is CTSSLQGNYGYTF. The CDR3 bases are TGTACCAGCAGCCTACAGGGAAACTATGGCTACACCTTC.